Included here is one TCR beta chain sequence, with context. Its antigen is undetermined. The data derive from a study of cytomegalovirus exposure and HLA in healthy donors. Study outcomes and limitations: Cytomegalovirus association was listed for around 180 TCR beta chains. The dataset shows that most TCR sequences were rare, while some public TCRs occurred in many donors.

The donors were members of the validation cohort comprising 120 subjects, separate from the roughly 670-subject first cohort. Profiled with immunoSEQ multiplex PCR; TCRdb holds only in-frame clones, not every one. The data contain about 250,000 clones, approximately 84% of them singletons. This clonotype was sampled from a man younger than 35 in good health and CMV-seropositive. Sequencing was carried out using PBMCs.

The DNA of the CDR3 is TGTGCCAGCAGCTTATCCCCAGGTGGCTACGAGCAGTACTTC. It codes for CASSLSPGGYEQYF. This sequence joins TRBV5-5 and TRBJ2-7; unclear D gene. V dropped 2 bases and J dropped 3 bases, with 12 bases sitting between them. The V gene's germline CDR1 is SGHKS and CDR2 YYEKEE (reference sequence). The CDR3 runs to 14 residues.